The 18 T cell receptor beta chains below were found in one sample sequenced in a study of blood T cell repertoires in COVID-19. Measured with immunoSEQ multiplex PCR; TCRdb has only the in-frame clones, and not every one. There are 250,000 to 350,000 clones in the sample; 75% to 90% occur only once, and approximately 2.5% lies in the top ten. The sample comprised PBMCs or T cells enriched from blood (not recorded which). All receptors derive from a woman under 30 who had recovered from COVID-19.

The chain is built from TRBV5-6 and TRBJ1-2, with D unclear. Germline CDR1 SGHDT, CDR2 YYEEEE. V was trimmed by 2 bases and J by 0 bases, leaving 8 bases between them. This CDR3 contains 14 residues. The CDR3 region is CASSFFSPNYGYTF. CDR3 nucleotide sequence: TGTGCCAGCAGCTTTTTTTCTCCTAACTATGGCTACACCTTC.

The chain links TRBV29-1 to TRBJ2-1; 11 bases map to TRBD2. The germline gives CDR1 SQVTM, CDR2 ANQGSEA. The CDR3 covers 15 residues. J gave up 3 bases and V 4 bases, and 5 bases lay outside the gene matches. The CDR3 loop reads CSVGLAGTLYNEQFF. DNA for the CDR3: TGCAGCGTTGGACTAGCGGGGACACTCTACAATGAGCAGTTCTTC.

This sequence joins TRBV7-9 and TRBJ1-2, with 9 positions matching TRBD1. The CDR3 is 15 residues long. V lost 2 bases, J lost 8 bases, and 9 bases stayed unmatched. CDR1 and CDR2 (germline): SEHNR, FQNEAQ (reference sequence). The CDR3 nucleotides are TGTGCCAGCAGCTTATCGACAGGGGGTCTGGGCGGCTACACCTTC. This encodes CASSLSTGGLGGYTF.

The genes are TRBV6-5 and TRBJ2-7; TRBD1 agrees at 8 bases. V gave up 8 bases and J gave up 4 bases; unmatched junction bases: 4. The CDR3 covers 12 residues. CDR1 and CDR2 from the germline V gene are MNHEY and SVGAGI. CDR3 in DNA: TGTGCCAGCCCAGGACAGGGTTACGAGCAGTACTTC. Protein sequence: CASPGQGYEQYF.

This clone has just one count. This sequence joins TRBV2 and TRBJ2-7, with D perhaps TRBD1 (5 bases). With 1 base removed from V and 6 bases from J, the gap between germline ends came to 13 bases. Germline values: CDR1 SNHLY, CDR2 FYNNEI. CDR3 length: 14 residues. The CDR3 nucleotides are TGTGCCAGCAGTGAAGGGGGCGCTGGCCTCGAGCAGTACTTC. Its protein is CASSEGGAGLEQYF.

This chain uses TRBV5-1 with TRBJ1-2; TRBD1 matches 8 bases. Germline assignment: CDR1 SGHRS and CDR2 YFSETQ. CDR3 length equals 16 residues. Trimming removed 0 bases from V and 1 base from J; junction bases left unmatched: 5. The DNA of the CDR3 is TGCGCCAGCAGCTTGGCGGCCAGGGGGCTTAACTATGGCTACACCTTC. Protein: CASSLAARGLNYGYTF.

This clone was seen just once. The genes are TRBV18 and TRBJ2-7; D ambiguous. Per germline, CDR1 KGHSH and CDR2 LQKENI. CDR3 size: 14 residues. The V end lost 0 bases, the J end lost 6 bases, and 12 bases lay between the germline ends. CDR3 in amino acids: CASSPPRVEGEQYF. The CDR3 nucleotides read TGTGCCAGCTCACCACCACGGGTGGAAGGCGAGCAGTACTTC.

The chain combines TRBV5-1 with TRBJ2-3; D might be TRBD1 (6 bases). Trimming removed 4 bases at V and 6 bases at J, with 21 bases between. Germline assignment: CDR1 SGHRS and CDR2 YFSETQ. This CDR3 contains 16 residues. This CDR3 is CASSPLVAGARDTQYF. For the CDR3, the DNA is TGCGCCAGCAGCCCCTTGGTAGCAGGGGCGAGGGATACGCAGTATTTT. Variable domain in full (rest from reference TRBV5-1 and TRBJ2-3): KAGVTQTPRYLIKTRGQQVTLSCSPISGHRSVSWYQQTPGQGLQFLFEYFSETQRNKGNFPGRFSGRQFSNSRSEMNVSTLELGDSALYLCASSPLVAGARDTQYFGPGTRLTVL.

The chain carries TRBV19 and TRBJ1-6; D possibly corresponds to TRBD1 (6 bases). Germline CDR1 LNHDA, CDR2 SQIVND (reference sequence). This CDR3 comprises 14 residues. V lost 6 bases, J lost 8 bases, and 14 bases lay in between. CDR3 DNA: TGTGCCAGTAGCCTGGACAGAATTGATTCACCCCTCCACTTT. Its translation: CASSLDRIDSPLHF.

CDR3 protein: CASSSGVGTPLHF. DNA for the CDR3: TGTGCCAGCAGTTCGGGAGTGGGAACACCCCTCCACTTT. V gene TRBV28 combines with J gene TRBJ1-6; D unclear. The germline V and J ends were trimmed by 4 bases and 11 bases, with 12 bases remaining between them. CDR3 length equals 13 residues. Germline CDR1 reads MDHEN; CDR2 reads SYDVKM.

This chain joins TRBV20-1 and TRBJ2-7; 10 bases are shared with TRBD2. CDR1 DFQATT and CDR2 SNEGSKA come from the germline V gene (reference sequence). The CDR3 spans 14 residues. J lost 1 base, V lost 3 bases, and 3 bases had no gene match. CDR3 protein: CSASASGGSYEQYF. In nucleotides, the CDR3 is TGCAGTGCTAGTGCTAGCGGGGGATCCTACGAGCAGTACTTC.

The sample holds a few counts of this clone. The chain couples TRBV3-1 (or the pseudogene TRBV3-2) to TRBJ1-1; D unclear. V gave up 1 base and J gave up 5 bases, with 8 bases separating them. The CDR3 covers 13 residues. From germline, CDR1 is LGHDT and CDR2 YNNKEL (reference sequence). Here the CDR3 DNA reads TGTGCCAGCAGCCAAGGGGCGGGAACTGAAGCTTTCTTT. It yields the protein CASSQGAGTEAFF.

The chain employs TRBV7-4 and TRBJ1-2; D is undetermined. Trimming took 8 bases from V and 8 from J, leaving 12 bases between them. This CDR3 spans 11 amino acids. CDR1 and CDR2 (germline): SGHVT, SQSDAQ. The DNA of the CDR3 is TGTGCCAGCTTCACCAGTAACGGCTACACCTTC. Residues: CASFTSNGYTF.

The chain has TRBV9 and TRBJ1-6; D is perhaps TRBD1 (5 bases). The CDR3 contains 15 residues. Trimming pared 0 bases from V and 10 bases from J, leaving 14 bases between. The germline V gene has CDR1 SGDLS and CDR2 YYNGEE. The CDR3 protein is CASSVAQGLGSPLHF. The CDR3 nucleotides are TGTGCCAGCAGCGTAGCCCAGGGCTTGGGGTCACCCCTCCACTTT.

The gene calls are TRBV5-1 and TRBJ1-2; 7 bases match TRBD1. With 4 bases clipped from V and 4 bases from J, the junction kept 7 bases outside the gene matches. CDR1 and CDR2 from the germline V gene are SGHRS and YFSETQ. The CDR3 is made up of 14 amino acids. The CDR3 protein is CASSIGGYGYGYTF. DNA for the CDR3: TGCGCCAGCAGCATAGGGGGCTACGGCTATGGCTACACCTTC.

The chain links TRBV9 to TRBJ2-7; tentatively, D is TRBD2 (6 bases). The germline gives CDR1 SGDLS, CDR2 YYNGEE. The CDR3 has 15 amino acids. Trimming cost V 0 bases and J 5 bases, with 15 bases left between them. The CDR3 reads CASSVGAGPGDEQYF. The CDR3 nucleotides read TGTGCCAGCAGCGTAGGTGCGGGGCCGGGGGACGAGCAGTACTTC.

In regard to this clone: Within the sample, other DNA sequences also encode this same CDR3. The chain recombines TRBV5-1 with TRBJ1-4; 10 bases line up with TRBD1. J gave up 6 bases and V 0 bases, and 2 bases lay outside the gene matches. In germline, CDR1 is SGHRS, CDR2 YFSETQ. The length of the CDR3 is 15 residues. CDR3 protein: CASSLGGTGDEKLFF. The DNA for the CDR3 is TGCGCCAGCAGCTTGGGTGGGACAGGGGATGAAAAACTGTTTTTT.

The CDR3 region has the DNA TGTGCTAGTGGTTTCGGACTAGCGGGGGGGCCACATACGCAGTATTTT. Its protein is CASGFGLAGGPHTQYF. This sequence joins TRBV12-5 and TRBJ2-3, with 15 bases aligning to TRBD2. This CDR3 is 16 amino acids long. V lost 3 bases to trimming and J lost 7 bases; unmatched junction nucleotides: 5. Germline CDR1 and CDR2: LGHNT and FRNRAP.